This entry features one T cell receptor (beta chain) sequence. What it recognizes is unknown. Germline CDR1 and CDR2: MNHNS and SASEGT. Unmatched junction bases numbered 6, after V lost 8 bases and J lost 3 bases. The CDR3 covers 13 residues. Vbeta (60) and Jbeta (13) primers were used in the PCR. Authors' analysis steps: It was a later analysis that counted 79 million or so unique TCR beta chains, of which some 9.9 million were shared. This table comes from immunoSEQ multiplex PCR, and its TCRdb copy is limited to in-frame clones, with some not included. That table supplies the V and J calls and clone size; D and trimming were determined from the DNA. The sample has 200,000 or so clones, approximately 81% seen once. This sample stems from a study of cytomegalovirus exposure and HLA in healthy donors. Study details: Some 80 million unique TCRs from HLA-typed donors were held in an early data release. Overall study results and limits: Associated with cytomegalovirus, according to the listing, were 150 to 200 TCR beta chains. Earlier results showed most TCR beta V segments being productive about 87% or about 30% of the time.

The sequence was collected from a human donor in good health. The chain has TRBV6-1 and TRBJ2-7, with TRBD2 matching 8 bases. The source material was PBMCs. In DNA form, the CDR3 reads TGTGCCAGCTTACTAGCGGAGGACTACGAGCAGTACTTC. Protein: CASLLAEDYEQYF.